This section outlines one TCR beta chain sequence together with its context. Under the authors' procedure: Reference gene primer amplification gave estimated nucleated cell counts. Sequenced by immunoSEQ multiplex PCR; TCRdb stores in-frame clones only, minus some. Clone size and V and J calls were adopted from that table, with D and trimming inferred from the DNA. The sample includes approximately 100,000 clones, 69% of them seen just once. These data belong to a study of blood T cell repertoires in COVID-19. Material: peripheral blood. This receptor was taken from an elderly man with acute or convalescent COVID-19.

CDR3 DNA sequence: TGCGCCAGCAGCCTTTCCGGCAGGGAGGGGGGCTACACCTTC. Translated, it gives CASSLSGREGGYTF. J is TRBJ1-2 and V is TRBV5-1; tentatively, D is TRBD1 (5 bases). Germline CDR1 reads SGHRS; CDR2 reads YFSETQ. This CDR3 is built from 14 residues. V was clipped by 4 bases and J by 8 bases, with 18 bases between them.